The 31 T cell receptor beta chains in this list originate from one sample, sequenced in a study of blood T cell repertoires in COVID-19. Measured with immunoSEQ multiplex PCR; TCRdb has only the in-frame clones, and not every one. The sample records a few hundred thousand clones, roughly 80% being singletons. The sequenced sample consisted of PBMCs or T cells enriched from blood (not recorded which). The origin of the receptors is a man aged 35-49 years who had been exposed to COVID-19.

About this clone itself: Other DNA variants within this sample encode the same CDR3. The rearrangement uses TRBV11-2 and TRBJ2-1; tentative D call: TRBD2 (5 bases). With 0 bases removed from V and 5 bases from J, the gap between germline ends came to 11 bases. The CDR3 has 15 amino acids. Germline-derived CDR1 and CDR2 are SGHAT and FQNNGV. The DNA for the CDR3 is TGTGCCAGCAGCTTAGATCGGGGAGCCCACAATGAGCAGTTCTTC. Its protein is CASSLDRGAHNEQFF.

This clone was seen a single time. V usage is TRBV19 and J usage is TRBJ2-3, with 9 nucleotides matching TRBD2. The V gene end was trimmed by 7 bases and the J gene end by 5 bases; junction bases not matched to a gene: 7. Germline lookup yields CDR1 LNHDA and CDR2 SQIVND (reference sequence). The CDR3 has 14 residues. The CDR3 region is CASIPAGGKDTQYF. The CDR3 DNA sequence: TGTGCCAGTATTCCAGCGGGAGGAAAAGATACGCAGTATTTT.

The chain is built from TRBV4-1 and TRBJ2-1; maybe TRBD1 (5 bases). CDR1 MGHRA and CDR2 YSYEKL come from the germline V gene. The CDR3 has 14 amino acids. V shed 4 bases and J shed 7 bases, with 14 bases lying between them. The CDR3 coding sequence is TGCGCCAGCAGCCCCGTTAGGGGTGGGAATGAGCAGTTCTTC. As protein: CASSPVRGGNEQFF.

The CDR3 loop is CASSPRDNLPSGANVLTF. The CDR3 DNA reads TGTGCCAGCAGCCCTCGGGACAACCTACCCTCTGGGGCCAACGTCCTGACTTTC. This rearrangement joins TRBV9 to TRBJ2-6; D is possibly TRBD1 (6 bases). The germline gives CDR1 SGDLS, CDR2 YYNGEE. The V end lost 4 bases, the J end lost 0 bases, and 17 bases lay between the germline ends. The CDR3 loop spans 18 amino acids.

V and J are TRBV30 and TRBJ2-1; D uncertain. CDR1 and CDR2 from the germline V gene are GTSNPN and SVGIG (reference sequence). CDR3 length: 12 amino acids. Trimming took 0 bases from V and 4 from J, leaving 4 bases between them. In nucleotides, the CDR3 is TGTGCCTGGAGTGTCTCTTACAATGAGCAGTTCTTC. Its translation is CAWSVSYNEQFF.

The V call is TRBV29-1, the J call TRBJ2-7, with TRBD1 as a possible D gene (6 bases). The CDR3 length is 11 residues. Germline V gene lookup returns CDR1 SQVTM and CDR2 ANQGSEA. Trimming pared 7 bases from V and 5 bases from J, leaving 12 bases between. The chain's CDR3 is CSALQGNEQYF. The CDR3 DNA follows: TGCAGCGCACTACAGGGTAACGAGCAGTACTTC.

The chain is built from TRBV3-1 (or the pseudogene TRBV3-2) and TRBJ1-6; D gene unclear. Germline CDR1 and CDR2: LGHDT and YNNKEL (reference sequence). Trimming took 6 bases from V and 9 from J, leaving 15 bases between them. The CDR3 runs 14 residues. The CDR3 DNA reads TGTGCCAGCAGTCGGGAGCAGTCCTCTTCACCCCTCCACTTT. It codes for CASSREQSSSPLHF.

The chain is built from TRBV7-9 and TRBJ2-1; 11 nucleotides align to TRBD2. The V segment lost 1 base and the J segment 0 bases; nucleotides outside the gene matches: 5. CDR1 and CDR2 from the germline V gene are SEHNR and FQNEAQ (reference sequence). The CDR3 contains 18 residues. The CDR3 coding sequence is TGTGCCAGCAGCTTAGGTAGCGGGAGGGCCAGCTCCTACAATGAGCAGTTCTTC. This encodes CASSLGSGRASSYNEQFF.

This clone was detected a few times. The chain uses TRBV19 and TRBJ1-1, with no clear D. The germline V and J ends were trimmed by 2 bases and 5 bases, with 12 bases remaining between them. Germline V gene lookup returns CDR1 LNHDA and CDR2 SQIVND (reference sequence). This CDR3 is 14 amino acids long. CDR3 in DNA: TGTGCCAGTAGTATACAGAGGGCCTTGACTGAAGCTTTCTTT. This gives the protein CASSIQRALTEAFF.

This clone was counted a few times. The V gene is TRBV5-1, the J gene TRBJ1-2, with 7 bases aligning to TRBD1. The CDR3 runs 16 residues. The ends lost 3 bases at V and 8 bases at J; junction bases unmatched: 16. CDR1 and CDR2 from the germline V gene are SGHRS and YFSETQ. CDR3 DNA sequence: TGCGCCAGCAGCTCCCCTGAGGGCCGACAGGGAGTAGGCTACACCTTC. Its protein is CASSSPEGRQGVGYTF.

The V and J genes are TRBV27 and TRBJ1-6; 10 bases are a match to TRBD1. The ends lost 8 bases at V and 7 bases at J; junction bases unmatched: 14. The V gene's germline CDR1 is MNHEY and CDR2 SMNVEV (reference sequence). The CDR3 spans 17 residues. CDR3 nucleotides: TGTGCCAGCTCCTCTCACCGGAGGGACAGGGGAAATTCACCCCTCCACTTT. It encodes CASSSHRRDRGNSPLHF.

This chain uses TRBV7-9 with TRBJ2-3; 11 bases are a match to TRBD2. The CDR3 runs to 16 residues. Germline-derived CDR1 and CDR2 are SEHNR and FQNEAQ (reference sequence). Trimming cost V 5 bases and J 3 bases; bases outside gene matches: 7. The CDR3 reads CASSLLAGVRTDTQYF. CDR3 nucleotides: TGTGCCAGCAGCCTACTAGCGGGAGTTCGTACAGATACGCAGTATTTT.

This sequence joins TRBV29-1 and TRBJ1-5, with D unclear. V was trimmed by 4 bases and J by 7 bases, leaving 14 bases between them. Germline-derived CDR1 and CDR2 are SQVTM and ANQGSEA. The CDR3 totals 13 residues. In DNA form, the CDR3 reads TGCAGCGTTGTCCCGCAGGTGGGCCAGCCCCAGCATTTT. Amino acid sequence: CSVVPQVGQPQHF.

The V call is TRBV18, the J call TRBJ1-3; TRBD1 agrees at 7 bases. Trimming at V came to 2 bases and at J to 4 bases, leaving 23 bases not matched to a gene. The CDR3 sequence is 21 residues long. Germline V lookup: CDR1 KGHSH, CDR2 LQKENI. The CDR3 sequence is CASSPFWPQRDSRLSGNTIYF. CDR3 nucleotide sequence: TGTGCCAGCTCACCATTTTGGCCCCAAAGGGACAGCCGATTATCGGGAAACACCATATATTTT. The complete variable domain, with remaining parts taken from reference TRBV18 and TRBJ1-3, reads NAGVMQNPRHLVRRRGQEARLRCSPMKGHSHVYWYRQLPEEGLKFMVYLQKENIIDESGMPKERFSAEFPKEGPSILRIQQVVRGDSAAYFCASSPFWPQRDSRLSGNTIYFGEGSWLTVV.

This sequence joins TRBV21-1 and TRBJ2-1; the D call of TRBD2 is as the table states it, not checked on the DNA. TRBV21-1 is noted as a pseudogene. This CDR3 has 18 residues. DNA for the CDR3: TGTGCCAGCAACCCCGCCTCGCGTGGGACTAGTTCGTACGGTGAGCAGTTCTTC. Translating it yields CASNPASRGTSSYGEQFF.

J is TRBJ1-5 and V is TRBV6-5; no reliable D call. CDR3 length: 11 amino acids. CDR1 is MNHEY and CDR2 is SVGAGI in the germline V gene. Trimming removed 5 bases from V and 12 bases from J, with 11 bases in between. The CDR3 spells CASSPLASQHF. The CDR3 region has the DNA TGTGCCAGCAGTCCTCTCGCCAGCCAGCATTTT.

V is TRBV18 and J is TRBJ1-2, with TRBD1 identical over 9 bases. J was trimmed by 6 bases and V by 0 bases; bases with no gene match: 5. The CDR3 runs 15 residues. Germline values: CDR1 KGHSH, CDR2 LQKENI. The CDR3 DNA reads as TGTGCCAGCTCACCACCGTCCGACAGGGGGGATGGCTACACCTTC. Translated, it gives CASSPPSDRGDGYTF.

V and J are TRBV7-2 and TRBJ2-2; a possible D gene is TRBD1 (5 bases). This CDR3 has 16 residues. V was shortened by 2 bases and J by 2 bases, with 12 bases between the two germline ends. Germline CDR1 is SGHTA and CDR2 is FQGNSA. This CDR3 reads CASSLFRVTNTGELFF. In DNA form, the CDR3 reads TGTGCCAGCAGCTTATTCAGGGTCACAAACACCGGGGAGCTGTTTTTT. The whole variable domain, remainder taken from reference TRBV7-2 and TRBJ2-2, is GAGVSQSPSNKVTEKGKDVELRCDPISGHTALYWYRQSLGQGLEFLIYFQGNSAPDKSGLPSDRFSAERTGGSVSTLTIQRTQQEDSAVYLCASSLFRVTNTGELFFGEGSRLTVL.

This chain links TRBV5-1 with TRBJ1-5; D is perhaps TRBD1 (6 bases). The germline gives CDR1 SGHRS, CDR2 YFSETQ. V gave up 1 base and J gave up 2 bases, with 7 bases separating them. The length of the CDR3 is 14 residues. CDR3 region: CASSLSGGNQPQHF. The DNA for the CDR3 is TGCGCCAGCAGCTTGTCAGGGGGCAATCAGCCCCAGCATTTT. Drawing the rest from reference TRBV5-1 and TRBJ1-5, the complete variable domain is KAGVTQTPRYLIKTRGQQVTLSCSPISGHRSVSWYQQTPGQGLQFLFEYFSETQRNKGNFPGRFSGRQFSNSRSEMNVSTLELGDSALYLCASSLSGGNQPQHFGDGTRLSIL.

This clone turned up a few times. The chain combines TRBV20-1 with TRBJ2-1, with 7 positions matching TRBD2. Germline V gene lookup returns CDR1 DFQATT and CDR2 SNEGSKA (reference sequence). The CDR3 is 11 amino acids. Trimming removed 5 bases from V and 10 bases from J; junction bases left unmatched: 5. CDR3 DNA: TGCAGTGCTTCGACTAGCACCGAGCAGTTCTTC. Its translation: CSASTSTEQFF.

This rearrangement joins TRBV5-6 to TRBJ1-2; 7 bases map to TRBD1. Germline CDR1 and CDR2: SGHDT and YYEEEE. V lost 10 bases, J lost 2 bases, and 8 bases stayed unmatched. This CDR3 has 13 amino acids. This chain's CDR3 is CAGVQGVNYGYTF. The CDR3, as DNA: TGTGCCGGCGTGCAGGGGGTAAACTATGGCTACACCTTC. The full variable domain, completed using reference TRBV5-6 and TRBJ1-2, is DAGVTQSPTHLIKTRGQQVTLRCSPKSGHDTVSWYQQALGQGPQFIFQYYEEEERQRGNFPDRFSGHQFPNYSSELNVNALLLGDSALYLCAGVQGVNYGYTFGSGTRLTVV.

The rearrangement joins TRBV6-5 to TRBJ1-1; tentatively, D is TRBD1 (5 bases). There are 14 residues in the CDR3. Germline loops: CDR1 MNHEY, CDR2 SVGAGI. Trimming pared 2 bases from V and 8 bases from J, leaving 15 bases between. This CDR3 is CASSYRHGGEEAFF. The CDR3 bases are TGTGCCAGCAGTTACCGGCACGGGGGGGAAGAAGCTTTCTTT.

The V call is TRBV2, the J call TRBJ2-4, with TRBD2 matching over 7 bases. With 7 bases clipped from V and 1 base from J, the junction kept 4 bases outside the gene matches. There are 14 residues in the CDR3. Germline CDR1 is SNHLY and CDR2 is FYNNEI. The CDR3 reads CASNLGGAKNIQYF. The CDR3 bases are TGTGCCAGCAACCTCGGGGGGGCCAAAAACATTCAGTACTTC.

The genes are TRBV7-9 and TRBJ2-2; D gene unclear. CDR3 length equals 14 residues. The germline V gene encodes CDR1 SEHNR and CDR2 FQNEAQ (reference sequence). V was cut by 5 bases and J by 3 bases, with 10 bases left in between. CDR3 nucleotides: TGTGCCAGCAGCCCCCGACGGGACACCGGGGAGCTGTTTTTT. It translates to CASSPRRDTGELFF.

This clone showed up many times. The chain combines TRBV6-1 with TRBJ1-6; D perhaps matches TRBD1 (6 bases). The CDR3 runs to 15 residues. Trimming shortened V by 2 bases and J by 10 bases, and 15 bases separated the two germline ends. Germline CDR1 reads MNHNS; CDR2 reads SASEGT. The CDR3 region has the DNA TGTGCCAGCAGTGAATACCCAGGGGTACGGTCACCCCTCCACTTT. Its protein is CASSEYPGVRSPLHF.

J is TRBJ1-3 and V is TRBV7-8; D not certain. The CDR3 sequence is 14 residues long. Trimming took 6 bases from V and 2 from J, leaving 11 bases between them. Germline V lookup: CDR1 SGHVS, CDR2 FQNEAQ. The CDR3 region has the DNA TGTGCCAGCAGAGAACGGGTAACTGGAAACACCATATATTTT. Its translation: CASRERVTGNTIYF.

The V and J genes are TRBV9 and TRBJ2-7; TRBD2 agrees at 8 bases. Germline V gene lookup returns CDR1 SGDLS and CDR2 YYNGEE. The CDR3 contains 15 residues. The V and J ends lost 4 bases and 5 bases, in that order; junction bases with no gene match: 11. The CDR3: CASSPLSGSSHEQYF. The CDR3 DNA follows: TGTGCCAGCAGCCCCCTCAGCGGGAGCAGCCACGAGCAGTACTTC.

V gene TRBV9 combines with J gene TRBJ2-7, with a tentative D call TRBD1 (6 bases). This CDR3 comprises 15 residues. Germline values: CDR1 SGDLS, CDR2 YYNGEE. V was cut by 1 base and J by 2 bases, with 13 bases left in between. CDR3 DNA sequence: TGTGCCAGCAGCGTATTTTCCGACAGGCCCTACGAGCAGTACTTC. This codes for CASSVFSDRPYEQYF.

This sequence joins TRBV3-1 (or the pseudogene TRBV3-2) and TRBJ2-3, with 12 bases fitting TRBD2. V shed 4 bases, J shed 7 bases, and the junction held 12 bases outside the gene matches. The germline gives CDR1 LGHDT, CDR2 YNNKEL (reference sequence). This CDR3 has 17 amino acids. CDR3 loop: CASSRTSGVIDTYTQYF. The CDR3 DNA sequence: TGTGCCAGCAGCCGGACTAGCGGGGTGATTGACACGTATACGCAGTATTTT.

This clone has a single count. This sequence joins TRBV18 and TRBJ1-1; D gene uncertain. The CDR3 sequence is 13 residues long. Germline values: CDR1 KGHSH, CDR2 LQKENI. V was shortened by 4 bases and J by 6 bases, with 12 bases between the two germline ends. The CDR3 DNA reads TGTGCCAGCTCACGGGAGGCTCCCTCTGAAGCTTTCTTT. This sequence encodes CASSREAPSEAFF.

This clone was seen a few times. The chain carries TRBV11-2 and TRBJ2-4; a weak D match, TRBD1 (6 bases). There are 16 residues in the CDR3. V lost 1 base, J lost 0 bases, and 10 bases lay in between. Germline assignment: CDR1 SGHAT and CDR2 FQNNGV. The chain's CDR3 is CASSLAGQLAKNIQYF. In DNA, the CDR3 is TGTGCCAGCAGCTTAGCCGGACAGTTAGCCAAAAACATTCAGTACTTC.